Listed here are 15 T cell receptor beta chains from one sample, sequenced in a study of regulatory T cells in long-lasting Graves disease (dated by TCRdb to the early 2020s). The protocol used for the library was multiplex PCR. The sequencer was an Illumina HiSeq 4000. iRepertoire HTBI primers and Arm-PCR amplification of CDR3 regions were used to construct TCR beta libraries. TCRdb passed the public sequencing reads through fastp at Q25 and MiXCR, retaining productive beta sequences. Each record represents a unique CDR3 protein, reported with the most common genes and DNA among its rows. In this sample the table shows roughly 500,000 distinct CDR3 sequences, approximately 23% of which occur a single time. The ten biggest clones cover 13% of the sample. The sample's time point, from its label and the paper: persistent/refractory GD, antithyroid drugs over 5 years with positive TRAb. RNA was extracted from PBMCs in TRIzol for both TCR sequencing and RNA sequencing.

The sample consisted of peripheral blood mononuclear cells (PBMCs), taken when the disease was refractory, from a patient treated with antithyroid drugs. The source of these receptors is a female donor with Graves disease.

The chain has TRBV11-2 and TRBJ2-6, with D hard to call. This CDR3 is built from 20 residues. V dropped 6 bases and J dropped 0 bases, with 24 bases sitting between them. Germline V gene lookup returns CDR1 SGHAT and CDR2 FQNNGV. The chain's CDR3 is CASSFANLASKGSGANVLTF. Here the CDR3 DNA reads TGTGCCAGCAGTTTTGCGAACCTCGCCTCAAAAGGCTCTGGGGCCAACGTCCTGACTTTC.

The rearrangement joins TRBV7-9 to TRBJ1-1; TRBD1 matches 7 bases. The CDR3 is 15 residues long. The ends lost 5 bases at V and 5 bases at J; junction bases unmatched: 11. The germline V gene encodes CDR1 SEHNR and CDR2 FQNEAQ (reference sequence). In DNA, the CDR3 is TGTGCCAGCAGCGCCATGCAGGGGGTAGAGACTGAAGCTTTCTTT. The encoded protein is CASSAMQGVETEAFF.

About this clonotype: The CDR3 does not end in the conserved phenylalanine or tryptophan, so this is likely a read error. This chain connects TRBV10-3 to TRBJ1-2; D is perhaps TRBD1 (6 bases). The CDR3 spans 12 residues. Between the trimmed V and J ends, which lost 10 bases and 8 bases, there was a span of 17 bases. Germline-derived CDR1 and CDR2 are ENHRY and SYGVKD. As DNA, the CDR3 is TGTGCCACCAACCCAGGGGACTCCGGCTACACCCTC. Its translation: CATNPGDSGYTL.

This chain links TRBV2 with TRBJ2-3; possibly TRBD2 for D (6 bases). Germline values: CDR1 SNHLY, CDR2 FYNNEI. The CDR3 is 15 amino acids. V was pared by 4 bases and J by 2 bases, with 13 bases between. The CDR3 region is CASSGTSSHTDTQYF. CDR3 coding DNA: TGTGCCAGCAGTGGTACTAGCTCTCACACAGATACGCAGTATTTT.

This clonotype showed up just a few times. This chain joins TRBV6-1 and TRBJ2-7; 11 nucleotides match TRBD1. The trim removed 10 bases at V and 4 bases at J, leaving 3 bases unmatched. The CDR3 loop spans 12 amino acids. CDR1 and CDR2 from the germline V gene are MNHNS and SASEGT. This CDR3 is CATGTGGYEQYF. The DNA for the CDR3 is TGTGCCACCGGGACAGGGGGTTACGAGCAGTACTTC.

This clonotype was seen at least ten times. This chain connects TRBV2 to TRBJ1-4, with D uncertain. This CDR3 comprises 15 residues. V lost 0 bases, J lost 4 bases, and 9 bases lay in between. Germline values: CDR1 SNHLY, CDR2 FYNNEI. Written as DNA, the CDR3 is TGTGCCAGCAGTGAAGCTGGCGAACTTAATGAAAAACTGTTTTTT. Protein sequence: CASSEAGELNEKLFF. The whole variable domain, filled in from reference TRBV2 and TRBJ1-4, reads EPEVTQTPSHQVTQMGQEVILRCVPISNHLYFYWYRQILGQKVEFLVSFYNNEISEKSEIFDDQFSVERPDGSNFTLKIRSTKLEDSAMYFCASSEAGELNEKLFFGSGTQLSVL.

The chain couples TRBV11-3 to TRBJ2-1, with a possible D match to TRBD2 (6 bases). There are 17 residues in the CDR3. Per the germline V gene, CDR1 is SGHNT and CDR2 is YENEEA. The V end lost 4 bases, the J end lost 7 bases, and 23 bases lay between the germline ends. The CDR3 region is CASSSTSVGSPFNEQFF. The CDR3 region has the DNA TGTGCCAGCAGCTCCACGTCTGTCGGGAGTCCGTTTAATGAGCAGTTCTTC.

This clonotype occurred a few times. The chain is built from TRBV27 and TRBJ2-1, with 8 nucleotides matching TRBD1. This CDR3 has 15 residues. The V and J ends lost 8 bases and 9 bases, in that order; junction bases with no gene match: 15. The germline gives CDR1 MNHEY, CDR2 SMNVEV (reference sequence). The CDR3 nucleotides are TGTGCCAGCTACCCATCGGACAGGGTGTGGGGTGAGCAGTTCTTC. Translating it yields CASYPSDRVWGEQFF.

This clonotype was recorded many times. This chain uses TRBV11-2 with TRBJ2-7; TRBD1 might be the D (5 bases). The V gene lost 3 bases and the J gene lost 1 base, with 13 bases spanning the gap. Germline CDR1 reads SGHAT; CDR2 reads FQNNGV. This CDR3 is 15 amino acids long. Written as DNA, the CDR3 is TGTGCCAGCAGCTTTCTCCAGGGTCGATCCTACGAGCAGTACTTC. This sequence encodes CASSFLQGRSYEQYF.

The rearrangement links TRBV28 to TRBJ2-6, with a possible D match to TRBD1 (5 bases). This CDR3 region has 13 residues. V was clipped by 5 bases and J by 4 bases, with 6 bases between them. CDR1 is MDHEN, CDR2 SYDVKM, per germline. CDR3 sequence: CASSRTGANVLTF. CDR3 bases: TGTGCCAGCAGTCGGACAGGGGCCAACGTCCTGACTTTC. Using reference TRBV28 and TRBJ2-6 for the parts outside the CDR3, the full variable domain is DVKVTQSSRYLVKRTGEKVFLECVQDMDHENMFWYRQDPGLGLRLIYFSYDVKMKEKGDIPEGYSVSREKKERFSLILESASTNQTSMYLCASSRTGANVLTFGAGSRLTVL.

The V call is TRBV6-1, the J call TRBJ2-2; 11 nucleotides match TRBD1. V was clipped by 6 bases and J by 5 bases; unmatched bases: 8. CDR1 and CDR2 from the germline V gene are MNHNS and SASEGT. The CDR3 is made up of 16 amino acids. The CDR3 spells CASSRPGQGATGELFF. As DNA, the CDR3 is TGTGCCAGCAGCCGCCCTGGACAGGGGGCTACCGGGGAGCTGTTTTTT.

The chain has TRBV6-4 and TRBJ1-5; D is unclear. The V gene's germline CDR1 is MRHNA and CDR2 SNTAGT. Trimming shortened V by 4 bases and J by 4 bases, and 17 bases separated the two germline ends. The CDR3 has 16 amino acids. DNA of the CDR3: TGTGCCAGCAGTGTACGCAGGACTAAGGAAAATCAGCCCCAGCATTTT. This gives the protein CASSVRRTKENQPQHF.

This clonotype occurred a few times. The chain recombines TRBV30 with TRBJ1-1; D gene uncertain. This CDR3 contains 13 residues. The germline CDR1 and CDR2 sequences are GTSNPN and SVGIG (reference sequence). Trimming cost V 1 base and J 0 bases, with 6 bases left between them. The CDR3 DNA sequence: TGTGCCTGGAGTGGCCAGATGAACACTGAAGCTTTCTTT. It specifies CAWSGQMNTEAFF.

The V and J genes are TRBV6-1 and TRBJ2-7, with D possibly called TRBD1 or TRBD2 (6 bases each). V lost 6 bases to trimming and J lost 2 bases, with 23 bases between them. Germline values: CDR1 MNHNS, CDR2 SASEGT. The CDR3 spans 17 residues. The CDR3 region has the DNA TGTGCCAGCAGCGACAACGTGGGGGGCTGGGGCGCCTACGAGCAGTACTTC. Its protein product is CASSDNVGGWGAYEQYF.

This clonotype was seen many times. The chain couples TRBV7-2 to TRBJ1-5; the match to TRBD1 covers 8 bases. The CDR3 spans 15 residues. CDR1 and CDR2 (germline): SGHTA, FQGNSA. The V and J ends lost 4 bases and 4 bases, in that order; junction bases with no gene match: 6. The CDR3 reads CASSSGGGLNQPQHF. CDR3 in DNA: TGTGCCAGCAGCTCAGGGGGCGGTTTGAATCAGCCCCAGCATTTT.